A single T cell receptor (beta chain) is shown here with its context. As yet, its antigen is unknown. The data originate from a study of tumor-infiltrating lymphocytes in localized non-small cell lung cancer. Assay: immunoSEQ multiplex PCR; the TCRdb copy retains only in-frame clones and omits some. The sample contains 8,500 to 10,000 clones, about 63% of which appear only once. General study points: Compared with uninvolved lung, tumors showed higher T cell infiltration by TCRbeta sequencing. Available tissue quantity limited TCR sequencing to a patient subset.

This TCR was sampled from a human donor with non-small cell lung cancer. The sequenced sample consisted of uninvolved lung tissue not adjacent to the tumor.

Here the CDR3 DNA reads TGTGCCAGCAGTTACGGGGTGGAGCGGGAGTGGGATACGCAGTATTTT. Residues: CASSYGVEREWDTQYF. The rearrangement joins TRBV6-6 to TRBJ2-3, with TRBD2 identical over 8 bases. Germline V gives CDR1 MNHNY, CDR2 SVGAGI (reference sequence). J was trimmed by 6 bases and V by 2 bases; bases with no gene match: 10. The CDR3 loop spans 16 amino acids.